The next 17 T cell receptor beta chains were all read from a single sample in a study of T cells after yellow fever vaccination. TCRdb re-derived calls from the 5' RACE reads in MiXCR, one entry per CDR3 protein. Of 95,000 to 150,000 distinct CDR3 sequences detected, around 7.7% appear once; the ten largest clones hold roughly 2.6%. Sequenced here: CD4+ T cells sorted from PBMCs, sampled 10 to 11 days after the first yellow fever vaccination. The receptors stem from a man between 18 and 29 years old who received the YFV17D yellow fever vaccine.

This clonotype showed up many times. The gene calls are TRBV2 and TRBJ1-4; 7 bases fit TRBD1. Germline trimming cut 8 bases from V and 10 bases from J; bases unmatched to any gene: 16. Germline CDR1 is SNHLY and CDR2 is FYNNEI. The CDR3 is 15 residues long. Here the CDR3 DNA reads TGTGCCAGCCGGAGAGTCAGGGGGGATTTTGTAAAACTGTTTTTT. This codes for CASRRVRGDFVKLFF. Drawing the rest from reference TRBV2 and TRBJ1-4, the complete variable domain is EPEVTQTPSHQVTQMGQEVILRCVPISNHLYFYWYRQILGQKVEFLVSFYNNEISEKSEIFDDQFSVERPDGSNFTLKIRSTKLEDSAMYFCASRRVRGDFVKLFFGSGTQLSVL.

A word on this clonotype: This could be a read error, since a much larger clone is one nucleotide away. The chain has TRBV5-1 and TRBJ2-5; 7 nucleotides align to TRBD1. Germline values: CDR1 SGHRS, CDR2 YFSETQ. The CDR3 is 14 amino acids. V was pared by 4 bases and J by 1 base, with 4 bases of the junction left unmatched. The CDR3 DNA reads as TGCGCCAGCAGCGGGGGACAGTCCCAAGAGACCCAGTACTTC. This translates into CASSGGQSQETQYF.

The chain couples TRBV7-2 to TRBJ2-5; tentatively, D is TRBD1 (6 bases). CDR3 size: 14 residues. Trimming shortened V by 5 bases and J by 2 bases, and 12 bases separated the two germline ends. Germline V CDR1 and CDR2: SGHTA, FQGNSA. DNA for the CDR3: TGTGCCAGCAGCCGGGACAACGGGCAAGAGACCCAGTACTTC. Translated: CASSRDNGQETQYF. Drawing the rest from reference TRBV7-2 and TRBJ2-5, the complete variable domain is GAGVSQSPSNKVTEKGKDVELRCDPISGHTALYWYRQSLGQGLEFLIYFQGNSAPDKSGLPSDRFSAERTGGSVSTLTIQRTQQEDSAVYLCASSRDNGQETQYFGPGTRLLVL.

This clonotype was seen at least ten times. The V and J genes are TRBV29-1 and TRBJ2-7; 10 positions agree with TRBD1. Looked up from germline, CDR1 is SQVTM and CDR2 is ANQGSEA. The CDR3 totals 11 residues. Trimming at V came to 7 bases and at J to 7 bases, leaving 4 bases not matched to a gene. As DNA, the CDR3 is TGCAGCGGCCGGACAGGGGGTGAGCAGTACTTC. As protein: CSGRTGGEQYF.

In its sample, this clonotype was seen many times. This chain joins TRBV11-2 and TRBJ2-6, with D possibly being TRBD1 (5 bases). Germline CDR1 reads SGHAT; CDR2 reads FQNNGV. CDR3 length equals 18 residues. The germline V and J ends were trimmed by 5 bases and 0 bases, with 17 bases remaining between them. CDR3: CASSRGAQASSGANVLTF. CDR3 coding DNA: TGTGCCAGCAGCCGTGGGGCCCAGGCTAGCTCTGGGGCCAACGTCCTGACTTTC.

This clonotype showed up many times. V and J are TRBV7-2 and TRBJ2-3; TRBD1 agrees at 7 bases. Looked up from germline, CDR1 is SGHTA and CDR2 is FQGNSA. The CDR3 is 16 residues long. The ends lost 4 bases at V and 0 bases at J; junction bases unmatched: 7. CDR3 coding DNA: TGTGCCAGCAGCTCCCATGACAGGGCAAGCACAGATACGCAGTATTTT. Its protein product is CASSSHDRASTDTQYF. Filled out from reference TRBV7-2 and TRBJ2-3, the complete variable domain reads GAGVSQSPSNKVTEKGKDVELRCDPISGHTALYWYRQSLGQGLEFLIYFQGNSAPDKSGLPSDRFSAERTGGSVSTLTIQRTQQEDSAVYLCASSSHDRASTDTQYFGPGTRLTVL.

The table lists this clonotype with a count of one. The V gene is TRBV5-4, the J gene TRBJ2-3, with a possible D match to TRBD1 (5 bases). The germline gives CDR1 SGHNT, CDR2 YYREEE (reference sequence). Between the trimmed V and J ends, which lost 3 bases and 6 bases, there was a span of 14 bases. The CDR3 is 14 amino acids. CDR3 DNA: TGTGCCAGCAGCTCGTCAGGGATGAGGGATACGCAGTATTTT. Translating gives CASSSSGMRDTQYF. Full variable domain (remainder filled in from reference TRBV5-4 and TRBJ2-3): ETGVTQSPTHLIKTRGQQVTLRCSSQSGHNTVSWYQQALGQGPQFIFQYYREEENGRGNFPPRFSGLQFPNYSSELNVNALELDDSALYLCASSSSGMRDTQYFGPGTRLTVL.

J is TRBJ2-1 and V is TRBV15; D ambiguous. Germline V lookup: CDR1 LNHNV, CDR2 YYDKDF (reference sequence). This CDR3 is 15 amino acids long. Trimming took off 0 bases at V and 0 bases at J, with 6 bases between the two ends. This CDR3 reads CATSRDAISYNEQFF. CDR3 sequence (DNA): TGTGCCACCAGCAGAGATGCGATCTCCTACAATGAGCAGTTCTTC.

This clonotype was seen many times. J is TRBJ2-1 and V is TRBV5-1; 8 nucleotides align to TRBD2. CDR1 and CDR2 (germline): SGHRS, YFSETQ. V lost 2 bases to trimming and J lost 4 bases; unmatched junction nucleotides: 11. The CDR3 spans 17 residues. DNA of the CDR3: TGCGCCAGCAGCTTTTTTTCCGGGGGGGCAGGATACAATGAGCAGTTCTTC. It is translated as CASSFFSGGAGYNEQFF.

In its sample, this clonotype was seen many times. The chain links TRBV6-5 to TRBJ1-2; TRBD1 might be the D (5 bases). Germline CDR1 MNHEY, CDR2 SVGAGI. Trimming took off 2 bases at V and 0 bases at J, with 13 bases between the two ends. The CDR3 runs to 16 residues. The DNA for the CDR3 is TGTGCCAGCAGTTACCGGGCGGTGACAGCTAACTATGGCTACACCTTC. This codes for CASSYRAVTANYGYTF.

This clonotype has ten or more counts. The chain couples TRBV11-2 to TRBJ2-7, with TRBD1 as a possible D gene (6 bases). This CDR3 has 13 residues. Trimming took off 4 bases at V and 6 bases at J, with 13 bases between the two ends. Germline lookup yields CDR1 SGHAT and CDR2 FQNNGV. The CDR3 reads CASSSQQGGEQYV. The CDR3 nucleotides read TGTGCCAGCAGCTCTCAACAGGGCGGCGAGCAGTACGTC.

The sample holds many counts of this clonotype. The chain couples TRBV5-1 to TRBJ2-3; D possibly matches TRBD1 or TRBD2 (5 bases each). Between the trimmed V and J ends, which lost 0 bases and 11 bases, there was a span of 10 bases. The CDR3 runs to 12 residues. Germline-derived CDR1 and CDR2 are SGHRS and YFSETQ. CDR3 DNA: TGCGCCAGCAGCTTGGCGGGACGGGTGCAGTATTTT. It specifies CASSLAGRVQYF.

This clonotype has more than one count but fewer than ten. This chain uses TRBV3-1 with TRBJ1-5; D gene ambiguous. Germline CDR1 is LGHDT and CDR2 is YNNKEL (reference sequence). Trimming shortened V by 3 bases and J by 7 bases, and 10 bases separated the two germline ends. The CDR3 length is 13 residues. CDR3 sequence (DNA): TGTGCCAGCAGCCATGATGACGTCCAGCCCCAGCATTTT. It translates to CASSHDDVQPQHF.

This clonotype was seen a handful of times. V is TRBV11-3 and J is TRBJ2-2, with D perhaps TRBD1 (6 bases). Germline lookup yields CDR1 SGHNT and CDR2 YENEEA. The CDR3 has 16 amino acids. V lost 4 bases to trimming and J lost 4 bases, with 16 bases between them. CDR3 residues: CASSSSPGQFTGELFF. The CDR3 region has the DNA TGTGCCAGCAGCTCGTCTCCGGGACAATTCACCGGGGAGCTGTTTTTT.

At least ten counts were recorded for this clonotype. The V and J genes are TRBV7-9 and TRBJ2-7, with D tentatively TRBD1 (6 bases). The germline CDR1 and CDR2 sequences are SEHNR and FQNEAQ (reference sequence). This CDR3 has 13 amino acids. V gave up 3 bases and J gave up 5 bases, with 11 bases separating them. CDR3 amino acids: CASSFWGPHEQYF. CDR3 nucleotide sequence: TGTGCCAGCAGCTTTTGGGGGCCACACGAGCAGTACTTC.

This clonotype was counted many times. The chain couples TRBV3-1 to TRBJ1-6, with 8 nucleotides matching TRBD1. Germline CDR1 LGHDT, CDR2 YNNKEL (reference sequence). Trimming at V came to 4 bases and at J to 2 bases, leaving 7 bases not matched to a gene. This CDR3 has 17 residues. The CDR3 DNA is TGTGCCAGCAGCCCGACAGGGGAGGGGGCCTATAATTCACCCCTCCACTTT. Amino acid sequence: CASSPTGEGAYNSPLHF.

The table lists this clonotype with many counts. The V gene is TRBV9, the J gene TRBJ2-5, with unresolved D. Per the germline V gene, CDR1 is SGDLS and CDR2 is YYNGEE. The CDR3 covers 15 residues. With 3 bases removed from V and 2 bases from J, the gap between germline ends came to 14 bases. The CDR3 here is CASSAHWGRQETQYF. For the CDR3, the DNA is TGTGCCAGCAGCGCCCACTGGGGAAGGCAAGAGACCCAGTACTTC.